This T cell receptor beta chain originates from a study of OX40 agonist ivuxolimab in advanced cancers. As for the study in general: The mean age was approximately 60 years, ranging from about 20 to 90, with around four fifths of participants male. Whole-study findings and limits: Both blood CD4+ and CD8+ T cells showed clonal growth by week 6 at 0.1 to 3.0 mg/kg.

Peripheral blood came from all dose cohorts at three timepoints. Germline CDR1 GTSNPN, CDR2 SVGIG (reference sequence). V lost 3 bases to trimming and J lost 1 base, with 9 bases between them. The CDR3 totals 13 residues. The repertoire was sequenced with immunoSEQ multiplex PCR; TCRdb's copy has only in-frame clones and lacks some. The sample holds about 82,000 clones, 86% seen once. To note about this clone: Its antigen is not identified.

This chain joins TRBV30 and TRBJ1-1; no reliable D call. The clonotype originates from an adult with an advanced solid tumor such as melanoma, head and neck, liver or kidney cancer. The material was CD4+ or CD8+ T cells sorted from blood, obtained in a trial of the OX40 agonist ivuxolimab. The CDR3 region is CAWSRQPNTEAFF. The CDR3, as DNA: TGTGCCTGGAGCAGGCAGCCGAACACTGAAGCTTTCTTT.